These 19 T cell receptor beta chains came from one sample sequenced in a study of T cells in women clearing cervical HPV infection. The protocol was immunoSEQ multiplex PCR, while the TCRdb copy is restricted to in-frame clones and leaves out a portion. This table lists more than 25,000 clones. The sample was blood buffy coat. Receptor source: a woman aged 18-70 years with a cervical HPV16 infection that either progressed to CIN3+ or cleared (not recorded which).

On this clone itself: The CDR3 end lies 3 residues beyond the end of the read and is filled in from the germline J gene. This chain links TRBV2 with TRBJ1-5; D gene uncertain. Germline V gene data show CDR1 as SNHLY and CDR2 as FYNNEI. This CDR3 has 15 residues. The ends were cut back, 4 bases at V and 7 bases at J, with 17 bases in the middle. The CDR3 loop is CASSGKTSKYQPQHF. CDR3 DNA (partial): TGTGCCAGCAGTGGTAAGACATCCAAATACCAGCCC.

Remarks on this clone: The CDR3 end falls 3 residues outside the read, so it is completed with the germline J gene. The rearrangement links TRBV11-3 to TRBJ2-2; D not certain. Per the germline V gene, CDR1 is SGHNT and CDR2 is YENEEA. This CDR3 is built from 14 residues. The CDR3 DNA, read in part, is TGTGCCAGCAGCTTAGATTCTTTGTTCCCCCGG. Residues: CASSLDSLFPR. The full CDR3 is CASSLDSLFPRLFF.

Details on this clone: The DNA ends 3 residues before the CDR3 does, and the rest of the CDR3 is filled in from the germline J gene. This rearrangement joins TRBV7-9 to TRBJ2-7, with D perhaps matching TRBD1 (6 bases). Deletions cut 1 base from V and 1 base from J, with 11 bases between. Germline CDR1 reads SEHNR; CDR2 reads FQNEAQ (reference sequence). CDR3 size: 15 residues. The sequenced part of the CDR3 DNA is TGTGCCAGCAGCTTAGGACAGGCTAGTTCCTACGAG. Translation gives CASSLGQASSYE. The CDR3 in its entirety is CASSLGQASSYEQYF.

About this clone itself: The read is 3 residues too short to cover the CDR3 end, so that end is filled in from the germline J gene. This chain links TRBV6-4 with TRBJ1-2; 7 bases are a match to TRBD1. The CDR3 runs 14 residues. From germline, CDR1 is MRHNA and CDR2 SNTAGT. The covered CDR3 bases are TGTGCCAGCAGGGCGGGACAGTCACGCGGGGGC. Its translation is CASRAGQSRGG. In full, the CDR3 reads CASRAGQSRGGYTF.

With regard to this clone: The read terminates 3 residues before the CDR3 end, so the remaining end is supplied by the germline J gene. The rearrangement links TRBV10-3 to TRBJ2-5; no definite D call. The V end was cut by 3 bases, the J end by 5 bases, with 10 bases between. From germline, CDR1 is ENHRY and CDR2 SYGVKD. The CDR3 has 13 amino acids. The DNA read from the CDR3 is TGTGCCATCAGTGACCCTGCTCGGGAGACC. This encodes CAISDPARET. The CDR3 reads in full as CAISDPARETQYF.

On this clone: The read terminates 3 residues ahead of where the CDR3 ends, so the germline J gene completes it. The genes are TRBV19 and TRBJ2-7, with D perhaps matching TRBD1 (6 bases). The CDR3 is made up of 16 amino acids. Germline CDR1 LNHDA, CDR2 SQIVND (reference sequence). Trimming cost V 3 bases and J 6 bases, with 21 bases left between them. The CDR3 loop is CASSMADRSSVSEQYF. The part of the CDR3 DNA that was read is TGTGCCAGTAGTATGGCTGACAGGTCCTCCGTAAGCGAG.

Of note for this clone: The observed sequence ends 3 residues before the CDR3 terminus, with the missing tail filled in from the germline J gene. The rearrangement links TRBV5-1 to TRBJ2-2, with D possibly being TRBD2 (7 bases). Germline V gene sequence: CDR1 SGHRS, CDR2 YFSETQ. The CDR3 spans 15 residues. V was clipped by 0 bases and J by 5 bases, with 11 bases between them. The CDR3 loop is CASSLAEGGTGELFF. The CDR3 bases that were read are TGCGCCAGCAGCTTGGCCGAGGGGGGGACCGGGGAG.

A word on this clone: Read coverage stops 3 residues before the CDR3 terminus; the germline J gene supplies the remainder. V and J are TRBV10-3 and TRBJ2-7; 14 positions agree with TRBD2. Trimming at V came to 6 bases and at J to 2 bases, leaving 3 bases not matched to a gene. The CDR3 length is 15 residues. Germline V gene sequence: CDR1 ENHRY, CDR2 SYGVKD. The CDR3 DNA, read in part, is TGTGCCATCAGGGGACTAGCGGGAGACACCTACGAG. This codes for CAIRGLAGDTYE. The whole CDR3 sequence reads CAIRGLAGDTYEQYF.

Note on this clone: The read is 3 residues too short to cover the CDR3 end, so that end is filled in from the germline J gene. The chain links TRBV6-2 or TRBV6-3 to TRBJ2-3; TRBD2 matches at 10 bases. In germline, CDR1 is MNHEY, CDR2 SVGEGT. This CDR3 is built from 15 residues. After removal of 7 bases from V and 2 bases from J, the junction contained 6 bases not matched to a gene. The CDR3 spells CASKGSGRYTDTQYF. Partial CDR3 DNA: TGTGCCAGCAAGGGTAGCGGGAGGTACACAGATACG.

Remarks on this clone: With the read ending 3 residues before the CDR3 end, the germline J gene is used to fill in that end. This rearrangement joins TRBV30 to TRBJ1-1; 11 bases fit TRBD1. CDR1 is GTSNPN, CDR2 SVGIG, per germline (reference sequence). V lost 3 bases to trimming and J lost 1 base; unmatched junction nucleotides: 13. This CDR3 is 18 amino acids long. CDR3 in amino acids: CAWSLRDRGRWWNTEAFF. The sequenced part of the CDR3 DNA is TGTGCCTGGAGCCTCCGGGACAGGGGGAGGTGGTGGAACACTGAA.

With respect to this clone: The sequence runs out 3 residues before the end of the CDR3; the remainder is reconstructed from the germline J gene. V usage is TRBV6-2 or TRBV6-3 and J usage is TRBJ1-1; TRBD1 might be the D (5 bases). The CDR3 contains 12 residues. Germline-derived CDR1 and CDR2 are MNHEY and SVGEGT. The CDR3 loop reads CASSRTGDGAFF. Partial CDR3 DNA: TGTGCCAGCAGCCGCACGGGGGATGGA.

Concerning this clone: Read sequence stops 3 residues before the CDR3 end, and the germline J gene provides the missing end. The chain carries TRBV4-1 and TRBJ1-1; TRBD1 might be the D (5 bases). Trimming left V 0 bases short and J 4 bases short, with 21 bases between. CDR1 and CDR2 from the germline V gene are MGHRA and YSYEKL. This CDR3 is built from 18 residues. The covered CDR3 bases are TGCGCCAGCAGCCAAGAGCCGGGCCCCGCGACAGTACCCACTGAA. As protein: CASSQEPGPATVPTE. The complete CDR3 protein is CASSQEPGPATVPTEAFF.

Concerning this clone itself: The sequence runs out 3 residues before the end of the CDR3; the remainder is reconstructed from the germline J gene. V gene TRBV11-2 combines with J gene TRBJ2-3, with a weak D call TRBD2 (6 bases). The V and J ends lost 3 bases and 0 bases respectively, with 10 bases between them. The CDR3 spans 15 residues. Germline CDR1 SGHAT, CDR2 FQNNGV. The CDR3 bases that were read are TGTGCCAGCAGCTTCAGGAGCGGGAGCACAGATACG. This translates into CASSFRSGSTDT. The full CDR3 sequence reads CASSFRSGSTDTQYF.

Comments on this clone: Read data end 3 residues before the CDR3 end; the end is taken from the germline J gene. Distinct nucleotide sequences in the sample also encode this CDR3. This chain joins TRBV19 and TRBJ1-3; TRBD1 matches at 7 bases. V lost 3 bases, J lost 6 bases, and 5 bases stayed unmatched. This CDR3 comprises 14 residues. CDR1 is LNHDA, CDR2 SQIVND, per germline (reference sequence). The DNA read from the CDR3 is TGTGCCAGTAGTATCGACAGGGTACAAAACACC. This sequence encodes CASSIDRVQNT. The full CDR3 protein reads CASSIDRVQNTIYF. The full variable domain, its missing parts supplied by reference TRBV19 and TRBJ1-3, is DGGITQSPKYLFRKEGQNVTLSCEQNLNHDAMYWYRQDPGQGLRLIYYSQIVNDFQKGDIAEGYSVSREKKESFPLTVTSAQKNPTAFYLCASSIDRVQNTIYFGEGSWLTVV.

Points on this clone: The read comes to an end 3 residues before the CDR3 does, leaving the germline J gene to fill in the end. The rearrangement uses TRBV6-1 and TRBJ1-2; D is perhaps TRBD1 (5 bases). CDR3 length: 16 residues. Germline V gene lookup returns CDR1 MNHNS and CDR2 SASEGT. V lost 4 bases and J 2 bases, leaving 17 bases between the germline ends. Partial CDR3 DNA: TGTGCCAGCAGTGGCCCCGGTAGGGGCAGCAACTATGGC. It codes for CASSGPGRGSNYG. The whole CDR3 sequence reads CASSGPGRGSNYGYTF.

The CDR3 loop is CASSYGGLETQYF. The sequenced CDR3 bases are TGTGCCAGCAGTTATGGGGGCCTAGAGACG. The chain carries TRBV6-2 or TRBV6-3 and TRBJ2-3; D is possibly TRBD1 (6 bases). The read comes to an end 3 residues before the CDR3 does, leaving the germline J gene to fill in the end. CDR1 is MNHEY and CDR2 is SVGEGT in the germline V gene. This CDR3 is 13 amino acids long.

Remarks on this clone: The CDR3 extends 3 residues past the end of the read, so its final part is completed from the germline J gene. This chain joins TRBV7-9 and TRBJ2-3; D ambiguous. Germline values: CDR1 SEHNR, CDR2 FQNEAQ (reference sequence). This CDR3 contains 13 residues. The part of the CDR3 DNA that was read is TGTGCCAGCGGCCTTTATTCCCAAGAGACG. It codes for CASGLYSQET. The full CDR3 is CASGLYSQETQYF.

With respect to this clone: With the read ending 3 residues before the CDR3 end, the germline J gene is used to fill in that end. J is TRBJ2-3 and V is TRBV27; a possible D gene is TRBD1 (5 bases). CDR1 MNHEY and CDR2 SMNVEV come from the germline V gene (reference sequence). The CDR3 has 12 amino acids. The V gene lost 5 bases and the J gene lost 5 bases, with 8 bases spanning the gap. The part of the CDR3 DNA that was read is TGTGCCAGCAGTCCCCAGGGAGATACG. Its protein product is CASSPQGDT. The full CDR3 reads CASSPQGDTQYF.

To note about this clone: The sequenced fragment ends 3 residues before the CDR3 boundary, so the rest is inferred from the germline J gene. V usage is TRBV18 and J usage is TRBJ2-3; the match to TRBD1 covers 7 bases. Germline loops: CDR1 KGHSH, CDR2 LQKENI. CDR3 length: 15 amino acids. The part of the CDR3 DNA that was read is TGTGCCAGCTCACCAAGGCTGGGACAGCAAGAGACG. This encodes CASSPRLGQQET. The full CDR3 reads CASSPRLGQQETQYF.